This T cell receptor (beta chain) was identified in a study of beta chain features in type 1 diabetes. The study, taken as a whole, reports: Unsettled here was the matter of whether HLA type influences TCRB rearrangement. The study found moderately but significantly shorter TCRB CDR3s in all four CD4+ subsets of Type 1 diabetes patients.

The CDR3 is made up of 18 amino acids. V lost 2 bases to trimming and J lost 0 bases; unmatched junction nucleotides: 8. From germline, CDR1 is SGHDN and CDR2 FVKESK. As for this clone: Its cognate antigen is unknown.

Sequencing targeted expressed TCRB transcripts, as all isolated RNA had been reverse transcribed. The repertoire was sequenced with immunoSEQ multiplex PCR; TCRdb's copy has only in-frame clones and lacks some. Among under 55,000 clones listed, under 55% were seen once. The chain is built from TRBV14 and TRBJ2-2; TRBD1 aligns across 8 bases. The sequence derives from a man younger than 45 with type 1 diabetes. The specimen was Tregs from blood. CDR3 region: CASSQHTGQGPNTGELFF. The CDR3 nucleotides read TGTGCCAGCAGCCAACACACCGGACAGGGACCGAACACCGGGGAGCTGTTTTTT. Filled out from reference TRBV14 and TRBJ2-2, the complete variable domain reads EAGVTQFPSHSVIEKGQTVTLRCDPISGHDNLYWYRRVMGKEIKFLLHFVKESKQDESGMPNNRFLAERTGGTYSTLKVQPAELEDSGVYFCASSQHTGQGPNTGELFFGEGSRLTVL.